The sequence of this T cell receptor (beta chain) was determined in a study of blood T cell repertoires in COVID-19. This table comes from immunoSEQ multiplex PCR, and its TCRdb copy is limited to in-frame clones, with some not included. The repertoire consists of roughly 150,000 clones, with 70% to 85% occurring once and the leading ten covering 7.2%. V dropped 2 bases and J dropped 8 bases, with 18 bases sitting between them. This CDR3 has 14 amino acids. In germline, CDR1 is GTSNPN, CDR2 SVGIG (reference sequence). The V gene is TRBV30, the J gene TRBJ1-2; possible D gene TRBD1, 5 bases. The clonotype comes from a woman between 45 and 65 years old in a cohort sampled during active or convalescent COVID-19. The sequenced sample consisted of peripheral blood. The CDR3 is CAWSHRLGGEGYTF. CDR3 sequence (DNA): TGTGCCTGGAGTCACCGCCTCGGGGGGGAAGGCTACACCTTC.